Presented here are 13 T cell receptor beta chains from one specimen sequenced in a study of T-cell reconstitution after alpha-beta-depleted transplantation in children. It was with unique molecular identifiers that the TCRbeta library was prepared. Each CDR3 protein is one row after TCRdb ran MiXCR on the PCR reads. In the table there are some 600,000 distinct CDR3 sequences, around 16% of which are singletons. The sequences come from PBMCs from the stem cell graft donor, collected from the stem cell graft. These receptors were taken from a human donor who donated a stem cell graft to a child with acute myeloid leukemia.

This clonotype has just a few counts. The chain recombines TRBV15 with TRBJ2-1; D is perhaps TRBD1 (6 bases). Germline V gene sequence: CDR1 LNHNV, CDR2 YYDKDF (reference sequence). Deletions cut 6 bases from V and 9 bases from J, with 18 bases between. This CDR3 is 14 amino acids long. CDR3 nucleotide sequence: TGTGCCACCAGATGGAGCGGAAGAGGGGGTGAGCAGTTCTTC. Translation gives CATRWSGRGGEQFF.

This clonotype was counted ten times or more. The gene calls are TRBV7-9 and TRBJ2-3, with D unresolved. Trimming removed 3 bases from V and 2 bases from J, with 6 bases in between. The CDR3 covers 13 residues. Germline CDR1 is SEHNR and CDR2 is FQNEAQ (reference sequence). CDR3 sequence: CASSFKFTDTQYF. The DNA for the CDR3 is TGTGCCAGCAGCTTTAAGTTCACAGATACGCAGTATTTT.

Many counts were recorded for this clonotype. The gene calls are TRBV12-3 or TRBV12-4 and TRBJ2-1; possible D gene TRBD2, 5 bases. Trimming shortened V by 6 bases and J by 5 bases, and 20 bases separated the two germline ends. The CDR3 is 16 amino acids. The DNA for the CDR3 is TGTGCCAGCAGCCCTGAGAGCGGTGGAGGAAACAATGAGCAGTTCTTC. Amino acids: CASSPESGGGNNEQFF.

This chain connects TRBV12-3 or TRBV12-4 to TRBJ2-2, with a tentative D call TRBD2 (6 bases). Trimming shortened V by 8 bases and J by 0 bases, and 16 bases separated the two germline ends. This CDR3 spans 16 amino acids. CDR3 sequence reads: CASHPNVAANTGELFF. CDR3 nucleotide sequence: TGTGCCAGCCATCCGAACGTAGCGGCGAACACCGGGGAGCTGTTTTTT.

This sequence joins TRBV5-6 and TRBJ1-1, with unresolved D. The CDR3 consists of 17 residues. Germline V gives CDR1 SGHDT, CDR2 YYEEEE. Trimming pared 4 bases from V and 0 bases from J, leaving 19 bases between. Here the CDR3 reads CASSPRKVAIMNTEAFF. CDR3 bases: TGTGCCAGCAGCCCCAGGAAAGTCGCTATCATGAACACTGAAGCTTTCTTT.

Here the CDR3 DNA reads TGTGCCAGCAGCCAATTTAGGACAGGAACAGATACGCAGTATTTT. Translation: CASSQFRTGTDTQYF. This chain links TRBV3-1 with TRBJ2-3; 7 bases fit TRBD1. Germline CDR1 LGHDT, CDR2 YNNKEL (reference sequence). J was trimmed by 3 bases and V by 2 bases; bases with no gene match: 5. CDR3 length: 15 amino acids.

This clonotype was seen ten or more times. This chain joins TRBV10-3 and TRBJ2-1; 11 bases map to TRBD1. The V gene's germline CDR1 is ENHRY and CDR2 SYGVKD. This CDR3 comprises 15 residues. V gave up 6 bases and J gave up 7 bases; unmatched junction bases: 8. The DNA for the CDR3 is TGTGCCATCAGCCAAAAGGGGGACAGGGGGAATGAGCAGTTCTTC. Amino acid sequence: CAISQKGDRGNEQFF.

The sample holds many counts of this clonotype. The chain is built from TRBV5-1 and TRBJ1-6, with D possibly matching TRBD1 (5 bases). From germline, CDR1 is SGHRS and CDR2 YFSETQ. V was cut by 10 bases and J by 6 bases, with 14 bases left in between. This CDR3 spans 13 amino acids. The CDR3 reads CASTEGVNSPLHF. CDR3 DNA: TGCGCCTCCACCGAAGGGGTTAATTCACCCCTCCACTTT.

The table lists this clonotype with a few counts. V is TRBV10-3 and J is TRBJ1-5; D is unresolved. V was shortened by 11 bases and J by 3 bases, with 11 bases between the two germline ends. Germline CDR1 is ENHRY and CDR2 is SYGVKD. The CDR3 has 12 amino acids. The CDR3 sequence is CASGAFNQPQHF. CDR3 bases: TGTGCCTCAGGAGCTTTCAATCAGCCCCAGCATTTT.

As regards this clonotype: A much more abundant neighbour one base away suggests this may be a read error. This chain links TRBV20-1 with TRBJ2-2; TRBD1 might be the D (6 bases). Trimming took off 7 bases at V and 6 bases at J, with 15 bases between the two ends. Germline V gene lookup returns CDR1 DFQATT and CDR2 SNEGSKA (reference sequence). The CDR3 extends over 13 amino acids. In nucleotides, the CDR3 is TGCAGTGTTTCCACAGGGTCCCCCGGGGAGCTGTTTTTT. This gives the protein CSVSTGSPGELFF.

Details on this clonotype: Being one base from a much bigger clone, this may be a read error. V usage is TRBV29-1 and J usage is TRBJ2-1; maybe TRBD2 (5 bases). The CDR3 totals 13 residues. Germline assignment: CDR1 SQVTM and CDR2 ANQGSEA. CDR3 protein: CSVSPLAGNEHFF. The CDR3 region has the DNA TGCAGCGTTTCCCCCCTAGCTGGGAATGAGCATTTCTTC.

There are a few counts of this clonotype. This chain links TRBV9 with TRBJ2-6; D unresolved. V lost 3 bases to trimming and J lost 0 bases, with 4 bases between them. Germline V gives CDR1 SGDLS, CDR2 YYNGEE. The CDR3 is 14 amino acids. DNA for the CDR3: TGTGCCAGCAGCGCCGTCTCTGGGGCCAACGTCCTGACTTTC. Translated: CASSAVSGANVLTF. Combining the CDR3 with reference TRBV9 and TRBJ2-6 gives the whole variable domain DSGVTQTPKHLITATGQRVTLRCSPRSGDLSVYWYQQSLDQGLQFLIQYYNGEERAKGNILERFSAQQFPDLHSELNLSSLELGDSALYFCASSAVSGANVLTFGAGSRLTVL.

The CDR3, as DNA: TGCAGCGTTGAAAGAGCGGGGGAAGATACGCAGTATTTT. Encoded protein: CSVERAGEDTQYF. The V call is TRBV29-1, the J call TRBJ2-3; TRBD2 matches 8 bases. V gave up 2 bases and J gave up 5 bases; unmatched junction bases: 3. The length of the CDR3 is 13 residues. In germline, CDR1 is SQVTM, CDR2 ANQGSEA.